These 19 T cell receptor beta chains share one sample of origin, sequenced in a study of CD8 T cells in ankylosing spondylitis. Findings of the study overall: It appeared that ankylosing spondylitis blood was characterized by a TCR beta motif of about 8 highly homologous variants.

In TCRdb, the 5' RACE reads were re-called with MiXCR into one record per CDR3 protein. In the table there are about 700,000 distinct CDR3 sequences, around 20% of which are singletons. No antigen has been identified for these receptors. The sequencing sample was made of blood, either unsorted or a sorted T cell fraction (not recorded which). The receptors were sampled from a male donor with ankylosing spondylitis.

The chain has TRBV15 and TRBJ2-1; TRBD2 matches at 12 bases. Trimming took 3 bases from V and 1 from J; bases not matched to a gene: 4. Germline CDR1 is LNHNV and CDR2 is YYDKDF (reference sequence). The CDR3 sequence is 17 residues long. This chain's CDR3 is CATSSLAGGPSYNEQFF. The DNA of the CDR3 is TGTGCCACCAGCAGCCTAGCGGGAGGGCCTTCCTACAATGAGCAGTTCTTC. Supplemented by reference TRBV15 and TRBJ2-1, the full variable domain reads DAMVIQNPRYQVTQFGKPVTLSCSQTLNHNVMYWYQQKSSQAPKLLFHYYDKDFNNEADTPDNFQSRRPNTSFCFLDIRSPGLGDTAMYLCATSSLAGGPSYNEQFFGPGTRLTVL.

This clonotype was observed a few times. The rearrangement joins TRBV5-1 to TRBJ2-5, with 8 bases fitting TRBD1. Looked up from germline, CDR1 is SGHRS and CDR2 is YFSETQ. The CDR3 is 14 residues long. With 4 bases clipped from V and 2 bases from J, the junction kept 4 bases outside the gene matches. CDR3 sequence reads: CASSPRTGQETQYF. CDR3 DNA: TGCGCCAGCAGCCCCCGGACAGGGCAAGAGACCCAGTACTTC.

This clonotype has more than one count but fewer than ten. The CDR3 is CASGSMVRGNQPQHF. The CDR3 DNA sequence: TGTGCCAGCGGAAGTATGGTTCGGGGCAATCAGCCCCAGCATTTT. The chain employs TRBV12-3 or TRBV12-4 and TRBJ1-5; D is ambiguous. The CDR3 contains 15 residues. V lost 8 bases, J lost 2 bases, and 16 bases lay in between.

This clonotype was seen a few times. This chain uses TRBV5-6 with TRBJ1-5; TRBD1 agrees at 8 bases. The J segment lost 6 bases and the V segment lost 2 bases, leaving 10 bases of the junction unmatched. This CDR3 region has 16 residues. CDR1 and CDR2 (germline): SGHDT, YYEEEE. For the CDR3, the DNA is TGTGCCAGCAGCTTTGGATCACAGGGGGGAAGTCAGCCCCAGCATTTT. The encoded protein is CASSFGSQGGSQPQHF.

The rearrangement links TRBV6-1 to TRBJ1-5, with D perhaps matching TRBD1 (6 bases). CDR3 length equals 16 residues. Per the germline V gene, CDR1 is MNHNS and CDR2 is SASEGT. V lost 0 bases, J lost 0 bases, and 9 bases lay in between. Here the CDR3 DNA reads TGTGCCAGCAGTGAAGCCTCAGGGGTTAGCAATCAGCCCCAGCATTTT. Translating it yields CASSEASGVSNQPQHF.

This clonotype was observed many times. The V gene is TRBV2, the J gene TRBJ2-3, with D possibly TRBD2 on 5 matching bases. This CDR3 has 13 amino acids. Germline V gene sequence: CDR1 SNHLY, CDR2 FYNNEI. V gave up 8 bases and J gave up 0 bases, with 9 bases separating them. As DNA, the CDR3 is TGTGCCAGCGGAGGATTCAGCACAGATACGCAGTATTTT. It specifies CASGGFSTDTQYF. The entire variable domain, with the rest obtained from reference TRBV2 and TRBJ2-3, is as follows: EPEVTQTPSHQVTQMGQEVILRCVPISNHLYFYWYRQILGQKVEFLVSFYNNEISEKSEIFDDQFSVERPDGSNFTLKIRSTKLEDSAMYFCASGGFSTDTQYFGPGTRLTVL.

The V and J genes are TRBV4-2 and TRBJ2-1; 9 bases fit TRBD2. The ends lost 0 bases at V and 6 bases at J; junction bases unmatched: 9. The V gene's germline CDR1 is LGHNA and CDR2 YNFKEQ. This CDR3 has 17 residues. In nucleotides, the CDR3 is TGTGCCAGCAGCCAAGACGGCGCGGGAGGGCTTCTCAATGAGCAGTTCTTC. Its translation is CASSQDGAGGLLNEQFF.

The CDR3 nucleotides are TGTGCCACCAGTGACGAGACTAGCGGGAGTTTAGAGACCCAGTACTTC. Its translation: CATSDETSGSLETQYF. The chain links TRBV24-1 to TRBJ2-5, with 12 bases aligning to TRBD2. The CDR3 sequence is 16 residues long. Germline CDR1 KGHDR, CDR2 SFDVKD. With 4 bases clipped from V and 4 bases from J, the junction kept 6 bases outside the gene matches.

This clonotype has just a few counts. The chain uses TRBV5-1 and TRBJ2-5; D remains unclear. CDR3 size: 14 residues. Trimming pared 3 bases from V and 6 bases from J, leaving 15 bases between. Germline V gene sequence: CDR1 SGHRS, CDR2 YFSETQ. The DNA of the CDR3 is TGCGCCAGCAGCTCAAACCCCGCCGGACAGACCCAGTACTTC. Residues: CASSSNPAGQTQYF.

This clonotype was picked up a small number of times. CDR3 sequence (DNA): TGTGCCAGTAGTATAGGCTCCGGGACAGGGAGGGATGGCTACACCTTC. Residues: CASSIGSGTGRDGYTF. The chain employs TRBV19 and TRBJ1-2; TRBD1 aligns across 9 bases. Trimming cost V 1 base and J 6 bases; bases outside gene matches: 9. From germline, CDR1 is LNHDA and CDR2 SQIVND (reference sequence). This CDR3 has 16 amino acids.

This chain uses TRBV20-1 with TRBJ2-5, with 8 bases matching TRBD2. CDR3 size: 14 residues. Germline V CDR1 and CDR2: DFQATT, SNEGSKA (reference sequence). V was clipped by 0 bases and J by 7 bases; unmatched bases: 7. The CDR3 loop reads CSARDPRGGGTQYF. The CDR3 DNA follows: TGCAGTGCTAGAGATCCTCGGGGGGGCGGGACCCAGTACTTC.

The V and J genes are TRBV9 and TRBJ2-7; TRBD1 might be the D (5 bases). V was pared by 4 bases and J by 9 bases, with 20 bases between. The germline CDR1 and CDR2 sequences are SGDLS and YYNGEE. This CDR3 is 14 amino acids long. The CDR3 spells CASSQTVTPTMQYF. The CDR3, as DNA: TGTGCCAGCAGCCAGACAGTTACTCCTACGATGCAGTACTTC.

This clonotype was picked up a small number of times. The germline gene is not matched at one end of the junction; a read error may be the cause. V usage is TRBV5-4 and J usage is TRBJ1-3; D remains ambiguous. The CDR3 totals 13 residues. The germline V gene encodes CDR1 SGHNT and CDR2 YYREEE (reference sequence). The chain's CDR3 is CASSLGHLRVGDF. The CDR3 DNA follows: TGTGCCAGCAGCTTGGGACACCTTCGAGTGGGTGATTTT.

This clonotype was found many times. The chain has TRBV29-1 and TRBJ2-5; tentative D call: TRBD2 (6 bases). Trimming removed 2 bases from V and 5 bases from J, with 12 bases in between. Germline loops: CDR1 SQVTM, CDR2 ANQGSEA. CDR3 size: 13 residues. CDR3 sequence: CSVEQGRFETQYF. In DNA, the CDR3 is TGCAGCGTTGAACAAGGGAGGTTTGAGACCCAGTACTTC.

This clonotype was recorded at least ten times. The rearrangement links TRBV7-9 to TRBJ2-1; D gene uncertain. Germline V gives CDR1 SEHNR, CDR2 FQNEAQ (reference sequence). The CDR3 is 12 amino acids. Between the trimmed V and J ends, which lost 2 bases and 5 bases, there was a span of 4 bases. For the CDR3, the DNA is TGTGCCAGCAGCTTATTTAACAATGAGCAGTTCTTC. It codes for CASSLFNNEQFF.

The rearrangement uses TRBV20-1 and TRBJ1-1; D gene uncertain. The CDR3 loop spans 14 amino acids. Between the trimmed V and J ends, which lost 0 bases and 0 bases, there was a span of 8 bases. The germline gives CDR1 DFQATT, CDR2 SNEGSKA (reference sequence). The CDR3 loop reads CSARENGLNTEAFF. In DNA form, the CDR3 reads TGCAGTGCTAGAGAGAACGGCTTGAACACTGAAGCTTTCTTT.

The sample holds many counts of this clonotype. The gene calls are TRBV12-3 or TRBV12-4 and TRBJ1-5; D gene uncertain. The V and J ends lost 1 base and 7 bases respectively, with 5 bases between them. This CDR3 is 12 amino acids long. The CDR3 DNA reads TGTGCCAGCAGTTTAGATGGGCAGCCCCAGCATTTT. It translates to CASSLDGQPQHF.

This clonotype was found a few times. The genes are TRBV4-3 and TRBJ2-1; 8 bases agree with TRBD2. Germline CDR1 is LGHNA and CDR2 is YSLEER. The CDR3 covers 18 residues. V lost 3 bases to trimming and J lost 0 bases; unmatched junction nucleotides: 10. In DNA, the CDR3 is TGCGCCAGCAGCCAGGAAGCGGGAGAGACGGTCTCCTACAATGAGCAGTTCTTC. Its protein product is CASSQEAGETVSYNEQFF.

The chain couples TRBV6-1 to TRBJ1-5; D remains ambiguous. From germline, CDR1 is MNHNS and CDR2 SASEGT. V was pared by 2 bases and J by 7 bases, with 9 bases between. CDR3 length: 13 residues. The CDR3 region is CASSEMVEQPQHF. DNA for the CDR3: TGTGCCAGCAGTGAAATGGTGGAGCAGCCCCAGCATTTT.